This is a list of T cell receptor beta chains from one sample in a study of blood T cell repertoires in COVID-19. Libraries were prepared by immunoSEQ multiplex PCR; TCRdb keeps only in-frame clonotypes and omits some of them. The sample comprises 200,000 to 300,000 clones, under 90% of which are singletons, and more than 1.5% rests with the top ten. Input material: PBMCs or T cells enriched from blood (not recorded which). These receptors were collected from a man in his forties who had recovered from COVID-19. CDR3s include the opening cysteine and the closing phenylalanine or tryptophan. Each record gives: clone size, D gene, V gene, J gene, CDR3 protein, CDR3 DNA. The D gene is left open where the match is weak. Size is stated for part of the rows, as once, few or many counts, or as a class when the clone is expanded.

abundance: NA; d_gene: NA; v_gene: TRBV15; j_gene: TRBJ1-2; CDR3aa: CATSRDGVGYTF; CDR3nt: TGTGCCACCAGCAGAGACGGGGTTGGCTACACCTTC
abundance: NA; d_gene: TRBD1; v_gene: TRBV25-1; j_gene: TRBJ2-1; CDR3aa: CASVPGTGPHNEQFF; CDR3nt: TGTGCCAGCGTACCCGGGACAGGGCCACACAATGAGCAGTTCTTC
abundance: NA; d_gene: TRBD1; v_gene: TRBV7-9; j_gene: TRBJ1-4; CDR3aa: CASSLEGDRKLFF; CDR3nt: TGTGCCAGCAGCTTAGAGGGGGACAGAAAACTGTTTTTT
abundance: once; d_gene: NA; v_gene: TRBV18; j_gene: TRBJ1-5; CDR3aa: CASSPSSAMVSQPQHF; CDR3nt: TGTGCCAGCTCACCGTCGAGTGCAATGGTCTCTCAGCCCCAGCATTTT
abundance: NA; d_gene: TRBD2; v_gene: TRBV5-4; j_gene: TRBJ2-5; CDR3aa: CASSSGLPVETQYF; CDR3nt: TGTGCCAGCAGCTCGGGACTACCTGTGGAGACCCAGTACTTC
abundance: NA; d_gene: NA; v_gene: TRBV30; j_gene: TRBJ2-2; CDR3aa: CAWSVLRGDLANTGELFF; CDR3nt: TGTGCCTGGAGTGTACTCAGGGGCGACCTAGCGAACACCGGGGAGCTGTTTTTT
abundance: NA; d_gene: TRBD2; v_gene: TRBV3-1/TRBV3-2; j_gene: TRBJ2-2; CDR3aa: CASSPRTSVAGELFF; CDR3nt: TGTGCCAGCAGCCCGCGGACTAGCGTCGCCGGGGAGCTGTTTTTT
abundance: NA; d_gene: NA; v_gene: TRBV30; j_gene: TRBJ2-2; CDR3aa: CAWRAREDGELFF; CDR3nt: TGTGCCTGGAGGGCAAGAGAGGACGGGGAGCTGTTTTTT
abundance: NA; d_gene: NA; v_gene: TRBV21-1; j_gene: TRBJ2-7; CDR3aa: CASSAQLSGRGSSYEQYF; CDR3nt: TGTGCCAGCAGCGCACAACTTAGTGGACGAGGGAGCTCCTACGAGCAGTACTTC
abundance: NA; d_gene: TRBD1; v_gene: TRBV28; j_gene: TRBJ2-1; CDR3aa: CASSPRTGDSGPFYNEQFF; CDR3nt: TGTGCCAGCAGTCCCCGGACAGGGGACAGCGGGCCGTTCTACAATGAGCAGTTCTTC
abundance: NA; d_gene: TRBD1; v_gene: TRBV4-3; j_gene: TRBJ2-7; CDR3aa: CASSQDDRGYEQYF; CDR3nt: TGCGCCAGCAGCCAAGATGACAGGGGATACGAGCAGTACTTC
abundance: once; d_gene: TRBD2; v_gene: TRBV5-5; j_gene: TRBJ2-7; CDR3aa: CASSFSGRNPSYEQYF; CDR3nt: TGTGCCAGCAGCTTTAGCGGGAGAAATCCCTCCTACGAGCAGTACTTC
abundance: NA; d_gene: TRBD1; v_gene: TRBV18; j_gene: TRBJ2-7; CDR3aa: CASSPGQEGEQYF; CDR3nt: TGTGCCAGCTCACCGGGACAGGAAGGCGAGCAGTACTTC
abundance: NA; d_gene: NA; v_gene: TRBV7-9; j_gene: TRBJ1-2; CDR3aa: CASSPIEMSGYTF; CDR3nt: TGTGCCAGCAGCCCCATAGAGATGTCCGGCTACACCTTC
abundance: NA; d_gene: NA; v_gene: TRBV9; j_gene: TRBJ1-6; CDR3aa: CASSPSGYGQSNSPLHF; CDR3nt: TGTGCCAGCAGCCCAAGTGGATACGGACAGTCAAATTCACCCCTCCACTTT
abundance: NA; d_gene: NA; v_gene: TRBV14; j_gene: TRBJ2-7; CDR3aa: CASSPGTYEQYF; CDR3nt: TGTGCCAGCAGCCCTGGGACATACGAGCAGTACTTC
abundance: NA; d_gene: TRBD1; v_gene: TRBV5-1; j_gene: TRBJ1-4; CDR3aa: CARNSGTGGLSNEKLFF; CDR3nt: TGCGCCAGGAATTCCGGGACAGGGGGCCTCTCCAATGAAAAACTGTTTTTT
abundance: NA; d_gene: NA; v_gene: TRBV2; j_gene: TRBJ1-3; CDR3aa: CASSATGNTGNTIYF; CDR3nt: TGTGCCAGCAGCGCAACAGGGAACACTGGAAACACCATATATTTT
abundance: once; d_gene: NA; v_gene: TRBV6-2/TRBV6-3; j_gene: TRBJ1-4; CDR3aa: CASSHLSRGGEKLFF; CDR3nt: TGTGCCAGCAGCCACCTCAGTAGGGGTGGAGAAAAACTGTTTTTT
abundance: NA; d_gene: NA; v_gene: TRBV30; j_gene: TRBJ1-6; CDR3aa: CAWEKTGLNSPLHF; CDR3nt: TGTGCCTGGGAGAAGACAGGCTTAAATTCACCCCTCCACTTT
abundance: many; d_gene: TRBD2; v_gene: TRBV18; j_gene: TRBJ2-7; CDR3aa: CASSPPGLADSSYEQYF; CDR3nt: TGTGCCAGCTCACCACCCGGACTAGCGGACAGCTCCTACGAGCAGTACTTC
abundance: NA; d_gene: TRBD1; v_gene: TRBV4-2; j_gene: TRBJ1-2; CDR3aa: CASSQGDRNYTF; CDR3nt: TGTGCCAGCAGCCAAGGGGACAGAAATTACACCTTC
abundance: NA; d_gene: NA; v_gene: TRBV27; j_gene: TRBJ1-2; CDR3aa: CASRDTSLYGYTF; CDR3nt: TGTGCCAGTCGGGACACCTCTCTCTATGGCTACACCTTC
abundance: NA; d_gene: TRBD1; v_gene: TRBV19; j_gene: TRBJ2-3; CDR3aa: CASSKTGPDTQYF; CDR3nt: TGTGCCAGTAGTAAGACAGGGCCAGATACGCAGTATTTT
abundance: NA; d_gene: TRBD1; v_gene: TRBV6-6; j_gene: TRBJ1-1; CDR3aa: CASSSTDRGRTEAFF; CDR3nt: TGTGCCAGCAGTTCCACGGACAGGGGAAGAACCGAAGCTTTCTTT
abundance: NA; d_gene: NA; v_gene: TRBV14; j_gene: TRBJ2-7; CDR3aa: CASNTGPNSYEQYF; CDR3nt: TGTGCCAGCAATACAGGCCCCAACTCCTACGAGCAGTACTTC
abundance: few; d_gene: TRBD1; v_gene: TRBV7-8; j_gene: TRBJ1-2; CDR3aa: CASSLVFVQGAVVF; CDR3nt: TGTGCCAGCAGCTTAGTTTTCGTACAGGGGGCTGTTGTCTTC
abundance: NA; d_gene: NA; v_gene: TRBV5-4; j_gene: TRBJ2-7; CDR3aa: CASSSGVPYEQYF; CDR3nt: TGTGCCAGCAGCTCCGGGGTTCCCTACGAGCAGTACTTC
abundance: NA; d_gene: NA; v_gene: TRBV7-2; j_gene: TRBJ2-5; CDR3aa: CASSSPSGVWGETQYF; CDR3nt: TGTGCCAGCAGCTCCCCCTCAGGGGTTTGGGGGGAGACCCAGTACTTC
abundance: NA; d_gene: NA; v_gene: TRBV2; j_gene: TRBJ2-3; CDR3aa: CAGQRQVPDTQYF; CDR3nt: TGTGCCGGTCAAAGACAGGTACCAGATACGCAGTATTTT
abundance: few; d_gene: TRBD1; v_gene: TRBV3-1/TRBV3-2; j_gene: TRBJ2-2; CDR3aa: CASSHAGTGYTGELFF; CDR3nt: TGTGCCAGCAGCCACGCCGGGACAGGATACACCGGGGAGCTGTTTTTT
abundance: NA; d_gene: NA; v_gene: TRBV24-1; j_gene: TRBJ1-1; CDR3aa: CATSPWTANTEAFF; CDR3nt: TGTGCCACCAGTCCCTGGACAGCGAACACTGAAGCTTTCTTT
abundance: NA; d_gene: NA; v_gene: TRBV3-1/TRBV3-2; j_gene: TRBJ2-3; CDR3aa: CASSLQGTDTQYF; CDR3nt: TGTGCCAGCAGCCTACAGGGTACAGATACGCAGTATTTT
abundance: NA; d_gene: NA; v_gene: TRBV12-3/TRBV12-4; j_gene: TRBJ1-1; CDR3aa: CASSLGEAEAFF; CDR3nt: TGTGCCAGCAGTTTGGGTGAGGCTGAAGCTTTCTTT
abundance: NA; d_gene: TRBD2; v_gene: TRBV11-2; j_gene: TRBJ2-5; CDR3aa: CASSSGLAEWGTQYF; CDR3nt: TGTGCCAGCAGCTCGGGACTAGCGGAATGGGGGACCCAGTACTTC
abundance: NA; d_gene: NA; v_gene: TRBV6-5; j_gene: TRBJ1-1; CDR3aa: CASRRPGATEAFF; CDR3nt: TGTGCCAGCAGGAGACCAGGGGCCACTGAAGCTTTCTTT
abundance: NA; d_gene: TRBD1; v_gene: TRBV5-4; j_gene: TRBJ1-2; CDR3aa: CASSLDREGYTF; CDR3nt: TGTGCCAGCAGCCTCGACAGGGAAGGCTACACCTTC
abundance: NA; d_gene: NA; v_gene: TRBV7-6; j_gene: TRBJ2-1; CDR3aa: CASSLASGLLYNEQFF; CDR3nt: TGTGCCAGCAGCTTAGCGAGTGGTCTGCTTTACAATGAGCAGTTCTTC
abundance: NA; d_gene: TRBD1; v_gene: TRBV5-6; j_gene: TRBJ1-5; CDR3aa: CASSTGTGDNQPQHF; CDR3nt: TGTGCCAGCAGCACCGGGACAGGGGACAATCAGCCCCAGCATTTT
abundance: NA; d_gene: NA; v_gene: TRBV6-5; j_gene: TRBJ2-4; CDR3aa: CASSYSEDLAKNIQYF; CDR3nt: TGTGCCAGCAGTTACTCGGAGGATCTAGCCAAAAACATTCAGTACTTC
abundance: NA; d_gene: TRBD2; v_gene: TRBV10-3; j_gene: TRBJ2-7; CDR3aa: CAIKPGLAGDEQYF; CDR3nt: TGTGCCATCAAGCCGGGACTAGCGGGGGACGAGCAGTACTTC
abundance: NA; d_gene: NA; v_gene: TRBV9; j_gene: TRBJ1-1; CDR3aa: CASSVKADTEAFF; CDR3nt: TGTGCCAGCAGCGTAAAGGCGGACACTGAAGCTTTCTTT
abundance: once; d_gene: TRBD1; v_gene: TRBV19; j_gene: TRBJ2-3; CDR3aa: CASSIEGTDNTDTQYF; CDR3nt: TGTGCCAGTAGTATAGAAGGGACAGATAACACAGATACGCAGTATTTT
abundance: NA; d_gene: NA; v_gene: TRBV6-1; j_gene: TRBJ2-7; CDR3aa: CASSAPRGGIHYEQYF; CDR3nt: TGTGCCAGCAGTGCCCCAAGGGGCGGAATTCACTACGAGCAGTACTTC
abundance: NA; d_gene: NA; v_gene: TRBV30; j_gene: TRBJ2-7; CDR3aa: CAWSVQGPREQYF; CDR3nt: TGTGCCTGGAGTGTACAGGGACCTCGGGAGCAGTACTTC
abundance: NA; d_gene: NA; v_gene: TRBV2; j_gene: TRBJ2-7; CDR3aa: CASSVPGLYEQYF; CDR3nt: TGTGCCAGCAGTGTCCCCGGTCTCTACGAGCAGTACTTC
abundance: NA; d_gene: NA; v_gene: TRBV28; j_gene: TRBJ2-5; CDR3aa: CASRSQGRETQYF; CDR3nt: TGTGCCAGCAGATCCCAGGGAAGAGAGACCCAGTACTTC
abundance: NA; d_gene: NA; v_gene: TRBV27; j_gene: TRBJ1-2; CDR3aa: CASRQGNYGYTF; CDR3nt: TGTGCCAGCCGTCAGGGTAACTATGGCTACACCTTC
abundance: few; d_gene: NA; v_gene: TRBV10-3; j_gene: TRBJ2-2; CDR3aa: CAIRETDTGELFF; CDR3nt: TGTGCCATCAGGGAGACGGACACCGGGGAGCTGTTTTTT
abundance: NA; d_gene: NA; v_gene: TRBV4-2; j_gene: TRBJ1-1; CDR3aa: CASSGQGRGEAFF; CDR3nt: TGTGCCAGCAGCGGACAAGGGAGGGGTGAAGCTTTCTTT
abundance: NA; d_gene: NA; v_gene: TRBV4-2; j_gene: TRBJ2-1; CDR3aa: CASSQEAEQFF; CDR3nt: TGTGCCAGCAGCCAAGAGGCTGAGCAGTTCTTC
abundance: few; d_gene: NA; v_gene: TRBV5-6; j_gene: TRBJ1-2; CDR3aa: CASSYRQAQGGYTF; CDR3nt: TGTGCCAGCAGCTATCGACAGGCCCAGGGCGGCTACACCTTC
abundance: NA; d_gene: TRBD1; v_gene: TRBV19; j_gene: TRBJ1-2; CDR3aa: CASSQGQAQGYTF; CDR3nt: TGTGCCAGTAGTCAAGGACAGGCCCAAGGCTACACCTTC
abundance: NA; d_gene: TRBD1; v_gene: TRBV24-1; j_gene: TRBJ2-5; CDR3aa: CATSDFGQGGETQYF; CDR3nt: TGTGCCACCAGTGATTTCGGACAGGGTGGAGAGACCCAGTACTTC
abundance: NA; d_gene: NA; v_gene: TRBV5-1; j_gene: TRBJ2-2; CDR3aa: CASSLIRDTGELFF; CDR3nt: TGCGCCAGCAGCTTGATCCGGGACACCGGGGAGCTGTTTTTT
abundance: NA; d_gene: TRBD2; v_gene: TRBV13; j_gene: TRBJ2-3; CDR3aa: CASSPGGGRGGLKTQYF; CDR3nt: TGTGCCAGCAGCCCCGGAGGGGGGCGGGGGGGCCTGAAAACGCAGTATTTT